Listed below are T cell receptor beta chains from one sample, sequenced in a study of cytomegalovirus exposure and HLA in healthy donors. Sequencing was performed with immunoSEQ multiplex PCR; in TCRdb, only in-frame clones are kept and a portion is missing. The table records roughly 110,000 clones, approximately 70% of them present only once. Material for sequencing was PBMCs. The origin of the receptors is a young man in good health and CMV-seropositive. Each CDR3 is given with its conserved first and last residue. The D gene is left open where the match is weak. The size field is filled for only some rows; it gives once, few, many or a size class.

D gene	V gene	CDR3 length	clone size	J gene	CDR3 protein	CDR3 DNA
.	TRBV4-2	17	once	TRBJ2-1	CASSQGLLRSSYNEQFF	TGTGCCAGCAGCCAAGGACTTCTTCGTAGCTCCTACAATGAGCAGTTCTTC
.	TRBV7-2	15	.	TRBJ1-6	CASSFQAGNDSPLHF	TGTGCCAGCAGCTTCCAGGCAGGGAATGATTCACCCCTCCACTTT
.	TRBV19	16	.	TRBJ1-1	CASSSEFPGSSTEAFF	TGTGCCAGTAGTAGCGAATTTCCCGGGAGTAGCACTGAAGCTTTCTTT
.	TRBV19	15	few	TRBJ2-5	CASSGWGRVQETQYF	TGTGCCAGTAGCGGGTGGGGCAGGGTCCAAGAGACCCAGTACTTC
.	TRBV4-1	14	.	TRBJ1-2	CASSQQARVGGYTF	TGCGCCAGCAGCCAACAAGCCCGGGTGGGTGGCTACACCTTC
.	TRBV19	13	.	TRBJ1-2	CASSGQGRYGYTF	TGTGCCAGTAGTGGTCAGGGCCGCTATGGCTACACCTTC
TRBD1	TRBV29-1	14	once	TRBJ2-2	CSVANRGDTGELFF	TGCAGCGTTGCTAACAGGGGGGACACCGGGGAGCTGTTTTTT
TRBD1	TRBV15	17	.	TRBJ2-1	CATSRAPGGSRYNEQFF	TGTGCCACCAGCAGAGCTCCAGGGGGTTCAAGATACAATGAGCAGTTCTTC
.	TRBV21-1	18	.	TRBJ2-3	CASSYPKAQVGCTDTQYF	TGTGCCAGCAGCTACCCCAAGGCACAGGTCGGATGCACAGATACGCAGTATTTT
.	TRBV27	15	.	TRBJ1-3	CASSLLAPPGNTIYF	TGTGCCAGCAGTTTATTAGCACCTCCCGGCAACACCATATATTTT
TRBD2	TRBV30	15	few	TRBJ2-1	CAWTPSGRTYNEQFF	TGTGCCTGGACCCCTAGCGGGAGGACTTACAATGAGCAGTTCTTC
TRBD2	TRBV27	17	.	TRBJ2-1	CASSFVGLAGAYNEQFF	TGTGCCAGCAGTTTTGTGGGACTAGCGGGAGCTTACAATGAGCAGTTCTTC
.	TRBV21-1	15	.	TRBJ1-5	CASNLGGGSNQPQHF	TGCGCCAGCAACCTGGGGGGGGGTAGCAATCAGCCCCAGCATTTT
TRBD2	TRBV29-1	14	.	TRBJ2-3	CSVEDPPGGDTQYF	TGCAGCGTTGAAGATCCCCCGGGAGGCGATACGCAGTATTTT
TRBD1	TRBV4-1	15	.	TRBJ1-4	CASSRTGTGGGKLFF	TGCGCCAGCAGCCGCACCGGGACAGGGGGCGGAAAACTGTTTTTT
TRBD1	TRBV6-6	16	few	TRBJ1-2	CASSYSTGGGSGSYTF	TGTGCCAGCAGTTACTCAACAGGGGGCGGCTCCGGGAGCTACACCTTC
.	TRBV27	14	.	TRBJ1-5	CASSFVSSNQPQHF	TGTGCCAGCAGTTTCGTATCTAGCAATCAGCCCCAGCATTTT
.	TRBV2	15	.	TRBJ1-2	CASRSLRSTNYGYTF	TGTGCCAGCAGAAGCCTCCGTTCCACCAATTATGGCTACACCTTC
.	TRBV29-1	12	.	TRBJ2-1	CSAGGLTNEQFF	TGCAGCGCTGGGGGACTCACCAATGAGCAGTTCTTC
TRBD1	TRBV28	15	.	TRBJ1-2	CASSSPGQGAKGYTF	TGTGCCAGCAGTTCCCCTGGACAGGGGGCTAAGGGCTACACCTTC
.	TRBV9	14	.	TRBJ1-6	CASSPPGGTSPLHF	TGTGCCAGCAGCCCCCCCGGAGGCACCTCACCCCTCCACTTT
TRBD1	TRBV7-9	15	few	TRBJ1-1	CASSLGDRGNTEAFF	TGTGCCAGCAGCTTGGGAGACAGGGGGAACACTGAAGCTTTCTTT
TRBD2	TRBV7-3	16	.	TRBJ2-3	CASSLGLAGIEDTQYF	TGTGCCAGCAGCTTAGGGCTAGCGGGGATAGAAGATACGCAGTATTTT
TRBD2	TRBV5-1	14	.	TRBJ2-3	CASSSGGATDTQYF	TGCGCCAGCAGTAGCGGGGGGGCCACAGATACGCAGTATTTT
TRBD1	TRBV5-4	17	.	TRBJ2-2	CASSQTGGGGRTGELFF	TGTGCCAGCAGCCAGACAGGGGGAGGGGGACGCACCGGGGAGCTGTTTTTT
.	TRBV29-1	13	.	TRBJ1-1	CSVGSLRDTEAFF	TGCAGCGTTGGCAGCTTGCGGGACACTGAAGCTTTCTTT
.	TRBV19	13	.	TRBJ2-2	CASSMSVSGELFF	TGTGCCAGTAGTATGAGCGTTTCCGGGGAGCTGTTTTTT
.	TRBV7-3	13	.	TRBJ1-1	CASSETIHTEAFF	TGTGCCAGCAGCGAGACAATCCACACTGAAGCTTTCTTT
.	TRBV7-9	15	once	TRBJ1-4	CASSFEQGRSEKLFF	TGTGCCAGCAGCTTTGAGCAGGGGAGAAGTGAAAAACTGTTTTTT
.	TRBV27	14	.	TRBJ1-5	CANSPIGASRPQHF	TGTGCCAACTCTCCGATAGGGGCATCACGGCCCCAGCATTTT
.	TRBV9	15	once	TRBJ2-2	CASSVGASYTGELFF	TGTGCCAGCAGCGTAGGGGCCAGTTACACCGGGGAGCTGTTTTTT
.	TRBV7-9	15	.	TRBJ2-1	CASSPTAPAYNEQFF	TGTGCCAGCAGTCCTACAGCCCCCGCATACAATGAGCAGTTCTTC
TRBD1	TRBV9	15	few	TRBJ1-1	CASSVTGGLGTEAFF	TGTGCCAGCAGCGTAACAGGGGGCCTGGGGACTGAAGCTTTCTTT
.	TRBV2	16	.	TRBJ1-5	CASTKDSGWGNQPQHF	TGTGCCAGCACCAAAGACTCCGGTTGGGGCAATCAGCCCCAGCATTTT
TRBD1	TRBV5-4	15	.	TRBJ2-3	CASREGTAPTDTQYF	TGTGCCAGCAGGGAAGGGACAGCCCCCACAGATACGCAGTATTTT
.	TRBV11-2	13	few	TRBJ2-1	CASSLDTVGEQFF	TGTGCCAGCAGCTTAGATACGGTTGGTGAGCAGTTCTTC
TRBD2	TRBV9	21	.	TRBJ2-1	CASSVVARSTGLAGSYNEQFF	TGTGCCAGCAGCGTAGTGGCGAGGTCCACGGGACTAGCGGGATCCTACAATGAGCAGTTCTTC
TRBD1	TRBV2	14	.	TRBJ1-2	CASSETGVYYGYTF	TGTGCCAGCAGTGAAACAGGGGTTTACTATGGCTACACCTTC
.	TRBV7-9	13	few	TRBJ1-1	CASKTGVNTEAFF	TGTGCCAGCAAGACAGGAGTGAACACTGAAGCTTTCTTT